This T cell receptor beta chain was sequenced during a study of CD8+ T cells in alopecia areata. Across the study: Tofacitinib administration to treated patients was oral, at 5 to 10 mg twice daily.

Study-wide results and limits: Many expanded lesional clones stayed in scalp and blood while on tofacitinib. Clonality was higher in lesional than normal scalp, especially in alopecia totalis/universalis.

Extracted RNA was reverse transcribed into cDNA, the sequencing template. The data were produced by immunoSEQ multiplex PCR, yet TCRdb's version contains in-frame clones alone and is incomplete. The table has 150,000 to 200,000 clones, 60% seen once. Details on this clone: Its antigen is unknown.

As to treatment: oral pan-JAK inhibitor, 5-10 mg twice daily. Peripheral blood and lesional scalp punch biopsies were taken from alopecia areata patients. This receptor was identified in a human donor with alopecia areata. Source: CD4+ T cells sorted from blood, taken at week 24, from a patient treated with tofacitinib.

The CDR3 nucleotides are TGTGCCAGCAGCTCACCGCGTCAGGGAGGGGGCCAAGAGACCCAGTACTTC. Translating it yields CASSSPRQGGGQETQYF. This chain links TRBV5-6 with TRBJ2-5; a possible D gene is TRBD2 (7 bases). Trimming took 3 bases from V and 1 from J, leaving 19 bases between them. Per germline, CDR1 SGHDT and CDR2 YYEEEE. The CDR3 loop spans 17 amino acids. The entire variable domain, with the rest obtained from reference TRBV5-6 and TRBJ2-5, is as follows: DAGVTQSPTHLIKTRGQQVTLRCSPKSGHDTVSWYQQALGQGPQFIFQYYEEEERQRGNFPDRFSGHQFPNYSSELNVNALLLGDSALYLCASSSPRQGGGQETQYFGPGTRLLVL.